This T cell receptor beta chain was sequenced in a study of cytomegalovirus exposure and HLA in healthy donors (dated by TCRdb to 2017 to 2019). Study-wide context: An earlier analysis of several hundred of the donors reported roughly 300 Gb of sequence data and 95 million to 120 million unique TCR beta sequences obtained from around 190 million T cells. Among some 400 genotyped donors of the cohort, an average of approximately 240,000 unique TCR beta nucleotide sequences was sequenced per donor, of which approximately 18% were non-productive. Along with the roughly 670-subject first cohort, a separate validation cohort of roughly 110 different subjects was used. The number of typed donors differed by locus: 629-630 for A, B, C, DRB1 and DQB1; about 520 for DQA1; 600 to 610 for DPA1; and around 450 for DPB1. HLA typing included class I and class II loci at four-digit resolution. The study was designed to test whether signatures of past pathogen exposure could be identified by cataloging public T cell receptors. A later genetic analysis used genome-wide SNP genotypes for about three fifths of the 666 donors, treating that subset as a discovery cohort. Roughly 5 DR-DQ haplotypes were handled as single units for association and clustering, since linkage in the cohort was strong. The study combined high-throughput TCR immunosequencing, statistical association of individual TCRs with disease status, and machine learning to predict cytomegalovirus infection status. The study used immunosequencing to profile the T cell repertoires of about 670 subjects and linked those repertoires to cytomegalovirus serostatus. All discovery cohort repertoires had been generated using a single sequencing platform. Alongside the repertoire data, information on donor age, sex, ethnicity and CMV serostatus was compiled. To decide whether each TCR beta V gene segment behaved as functional or pseudogenic, an earlier analysis of over 500 of the donors relied on high-throughput TCR beta sequencing. Of the roughly 400 genotyped donors, around 81% fell in the genetic ancestry cluster associated with self-reported Caucasian donors. To study patterns of TCR occurrence, a later analysis re-analyzed previously published TCR beta repertoires from just over 650 donors and added high-resolution HLA genotyping. Roughly 300 gigabases of sequencing data and 75 million to 85 million unique TCR sequences made up an early release that covered 500 to 700 HLA-typed donors. In the later analysis, no new phenotypic data were used to find candidate immune exposures; instead, reliance was placed on TCR beta sequences and their occurrence across donors.

With respect to this clone: There is no known antigen for this receptor. No much larger clonotype is one base removed from it; base qualities were not supplied.

The cohort consisted of some 670 healthy bone marrow donors. Cohort members were all nominally healthy when sampled, although unrecorded immune exposures were likely present. The donor tested CMV seronegative, placing the donor among the 350 or so seronegative members of the cohort. A peripheral blood sample was collected from each donor, and TCR beta sequencing was performed on peripheral blood mononuclear cells. The Qiagen DNeasy Blood Extraction Kit was used to extract genomic DNA from the blood cell samples. Its CDR3 holds 15 amino acids, cysteine through phenylalanine. This entry keeps only the CDR3 DNA: 45 bases, framed from base 1. Trimming accounts for 1 base at V and 7 bases at J, while the number of junction bases matched to no gene is 8. The germline V gene gives CDR1 as MDHEN and CDR2 as SYDVKM. Study-level results and caveats: Because HLA typing was missing for some donors at each locus, association tests included only the typed subset. The earlier analysis of some 540 of the donors excluded roughly 17 rarely observed V segments, including chromosome 9 orphons, because counts were too low. In a later analysis, the rate of TCR association differed among HLA loci, with DRB1 alleles having the most associated TCRs and HLA-C alleles having the fewest. According to a later analysis, most CMV-associated TCR beta chains appeared to be HLA-restricted, and the HLA associations seemed to be driven largely by CMV exposure. In a later analysis, several top co-occurrence clusters were reported to appear linked to parvovirus B19, influenza, CMV and Epstein-Barr virus. Presence/absence analyses assumed roughly uniform sequencing depth across donors, an assumption that may not hold. Most TCR sequences were seen in very few donors, while some public TCRs were found in many individuals. The authors suggested that the approach could potentially be generalized to other disease states and immunological phenotypes. This cohort had only TCR beta chains sequenced, and the lack of alpha or paired-chain data limited which features could be detected. Compared with the roughly 600-donor mean, donors in an Asian-associated ancestry cluster had fewer N-insertions in productive TCRs, according to a later genetic analysis. Strong co-occurrence of HLA alleles, especially DR and DQ, made assigning TCR associations to individual alleles difficult. A later analysis found that HLA-associated TCR beta chains were more clonally expanded and had lower generation probabilities than equally common non-associated chains. The sequencing pipeline was judged likely to have produced a cluster of highly shared sequence variants as a technical artifact. Linkage disequilibrium might explain the correlated functional status among segregating V segments, but an unknown experimental factor could not be ruled out. A further reported finding was that TCR beta sequences accurately predicted the HLA-A and HLA-B alleles for most subjects in the first cohort. In both the original and validation cohorts, the classifier was reported to diagnose cytomegalovirus status with high specificity and sensitivity. In a later genetic analysis, a missense DCLRE1C variant was associated with V-gene and J-gene trimming of TCR beta chains, and the association was replicated in an independent cohort. The 87-base-pair reads could not distinguish some IMGT-functional V segments, including TRBV6-2 and TRBV6-3, so those segments were excluded. A few of the identified cytomegalovirus-associated TCR beta chains were confirmed in vitro to be specific for cytomegalovirus antigens. Immune exposure information for the cohort was limited to CMV serostatus. A later analysis associated some 17,000 TCR beta sequences with specific HLA alleles at a false discovery rate of 0.05. A total of 164 TCR beta chains were listed by the study as associated with cytomegalovirus. An earlier analysis of 587 of the donors showed that most TCR beta V segments appeared in productive rearrangements either about 87% or about 30% of the time, which broadly matched IMGT annotations.

Receptors were amplified or captured by the immunoSEQ multiplex PCR assay. For the multiplex PCR, a mixture combining 60 forward primers for TCR Vbeta segments and 13 reverse primers for TCR Jbeta segments was used. Amplification of the CDR3 region of rearranged TCR beta genes was performed with a multiplex PCR assay on genomic DNA. The Illumina HiSeq System was used to sequence the amplified TCR beta libraries as 87-base-pair reads. Concerning the study's data processing: In a later analysis, around 80 million unique TCR beta chains were counted across the 500 to 850 repertoires, and around 10 million of these chains were shared by at least two donors. Raw reads were error-corrected and collapsed into unique sequences with a nearest-neighbor algorithm that merged closely related sequences to remove PCR and sequencing errors. CDR3 sequences were aligned to IMGT reference sequences to assign V, D and J gene segments. For a sequence to be retained, a match of at least six nucleotides was required to both a V gene segment and a J gene segment. Rearrangements were classified as productive when the CDR3 lacked stop codons and remained in frame with V and J, and all other rearrangements were classified as non-productive. Following IMGT convention, CDR3 was defined as the stretch from the second conserved V-encoded cysteine to the conserved J-encoded phenylalanine. The earlier analysis of some 540 of the donors excluded any sequence lacking an unambiguous match to a single V gene segment. An earlier analysis of several hundred of the donors called V segments functional above 56.7% productive rearrangements and segregating when the between-donor standard deviation exceeded 5%. A statistical classification framework was built to diagnose cytomegalovirus status from the catalog of TCR beta chain sequences. In a later analysis, V and J genes were assigned by comparing TCR nucleotide sequences against IMGT/GENE-DB human TR gene sequences. In a later analysis, CDR3 sequences and most-parsimonious VDJ recombination scenarios were assigned using the TCRdist pipeline. In a later analysis, each TCR beta chain was defined by its CDR3 amino acid sequence together with its V-gene family, and reads lacking a unique V-gene family were excluded. A later analysis removed several hundred highly shared, low-generation-probability nucleotide sequences to deal with suspected cross-contamination and a sequencing artifact. A later analysis calculated a clonal expansion index for each public chain from normalized within-repertoire ranks of inferred template counts. In a later analysis, generation probabilities were computed with a VDJ recombination model fitted to out-of-frame rearrangements, and the resulting probabilities were checked against IGoR. A later analysis scored TCR-TCR, TCR-HLA and TCR-CMV co-occurrence with hypergeometric tests, applying a repertoire-size bias correction to TCR pairs. False discovery rates were estimated in a later analysis by permuting HLA or CMV assignments 20 times. In a later analysis, co-occurring TCRs were grouped with DBSCAN, and TCRdist sequence similarity was added when clustering was performed within HLA-allele-positive subsets. Repertoires with fewer than 30,000 or more than 120,000 public chains were left out of co-occurrence clustering, as were about 5 repertoires with anomalous nucleotide sharing. Drawn from immuneACCESS, this table holds only the in-frame rearrangements with V and J called that TCRdb kept. Clones are partly lost; checked studies trace under half to an unresolved V gene and leave the rest unexplained. V, J and clone size are taken as reported in that table, and D and trimming were inferred from the DNA itself. In all, the sample holds 90,000 to 100,000 clones, and approximately 77% of those were seen once. The ten biggest clones cover 4.9% of the sample.

The chain uses TRBV28 and TRBJ2-7; 9 central bases correspond to TRBD1. Sequenced input: PBMCs. The receptor was derived from a woman aged 40 to 55 in good health and CMV-seronegative. The DNA is as follows: TGTGCCAGCAGTTTATTTACAGGGGGCCGCGGGGAGCAGTACTTC. This translates into CASSLFTGGRGEQYF.